The source of this T cell receptor (beta chain) is a study of blood T cell repertoires in COVID-19. Study at large: Samples came from the United States, Italy and Spain, spanning acute and convalescent COVID-19. Sources were T cells, B-cell-depleted T cells, or PBMCs; the material itself was cDNA or gDNA.

The ends lost 6 bases at V and 7 bases at J; junction bases unmatched: 15. The CDR3 is 15 amino acids. Germline V CDR1 and CDR2: DFQATT, SNEGSKA (reference sequence). Clones were sequenced by immunoSEQ multiplex PCR, and TCRdb holds only the in-frame ones, with some missing. Here the sample spans about 96,000 clones, roughly 83% being singletons. The source is an older woman with acute or convalescent COVID-19. The specimen was peripheral blood. The gene calls are TRBV20-1 and TRBJ2-1; 7 bases are shared with TRBD2. CDR3 DNA sequence: TGCAGTGCAAGTCAGACTAGCAGTCCTGTAAATGAGCAGTTCTTC. Amino acids: CSASQTSSPVNEQFF.